This TCR beta chain was observed in a study of blood T cell repertoires in COVID-19. The overall study: Whether acute or convalescent, the COVID-19 samples came from the United States, Italy and Spain. T cells, B-cell-depleted T cells, or PBMCs supplied cDNA or gDNA.

J lost 6 bases, V lost 6 bases, and 1 base had no gene match. CDR3 size: 11 residues. Participants spanned ages roughly 18 to 95 years and resided in about 25 US areas. Produced via immunoSEQ multiplex PCR; TCRdb's table is partial and in-frame only. The data hold 300,000 to 500,000 clones, with approximately 85% observed a single time. This TCR derives from a woman in her forties with acute COVID-19. Sequenced: PBMCs or T cells enriched from blood (not recorded which). V is TRBV12-3 or TRBV12-4 and J is TRBJ2-7; 8 bases map to TRBD2. The CDR3 sequence is CASRRGAEQYF. The CDR3 nucleotides are TGTGCCAGCAGGCGGGGGGCCGAGCAGTACTTC.